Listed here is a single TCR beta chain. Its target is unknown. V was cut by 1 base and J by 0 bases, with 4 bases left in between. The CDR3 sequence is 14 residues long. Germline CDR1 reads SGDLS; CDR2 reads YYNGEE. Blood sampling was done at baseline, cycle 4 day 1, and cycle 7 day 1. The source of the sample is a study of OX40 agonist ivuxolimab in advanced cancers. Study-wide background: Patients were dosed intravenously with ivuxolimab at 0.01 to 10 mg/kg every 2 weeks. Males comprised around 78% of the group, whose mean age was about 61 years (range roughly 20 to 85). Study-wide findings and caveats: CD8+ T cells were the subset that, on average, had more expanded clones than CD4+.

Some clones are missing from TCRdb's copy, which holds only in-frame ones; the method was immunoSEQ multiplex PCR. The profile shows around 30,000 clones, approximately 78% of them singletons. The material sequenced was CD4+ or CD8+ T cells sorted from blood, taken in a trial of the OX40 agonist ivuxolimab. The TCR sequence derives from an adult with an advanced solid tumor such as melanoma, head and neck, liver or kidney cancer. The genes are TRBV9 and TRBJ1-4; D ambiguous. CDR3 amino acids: CASSVLATNEKLFF. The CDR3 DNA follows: TGTGCCAGCAGCGTACTAGCAACTAATGAAAAACTGTTTTTT. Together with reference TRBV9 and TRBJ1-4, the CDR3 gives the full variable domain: DSGVTQTPKHLITATGQRVTLRCSPRSGDLSVYWYQQSLDQGLQFLIQYYNGEERAKGNILERFSAQQFPDLHSELNLSSLELGDSALYFCASSVLATNEKLFFGSGTQLSVL.